Below are 27 T cell receptor beta chains sequenced from a single sample in a study of blood T cell repertoires in COVID-19. Only in-frame clones appear in the TCRdb table, and some are missing; sequencing was by immunoSEQ multiplex PCR. The sample records 80,000 to 90,000 clones, more than 75% being singletons. The sequencing input was peripheral blood. Every receptor here comes from a woman older than 75 with acute or convalescent COVID-19.

The chain is built from TRBV14 and TRBJ1-4, with 8 bases lining up with TRBD1. Losses at the gene ends were 0 bases for V and 0 bases for J; bases not matched to a gene: 9. The CDR3 sequence is 19 residues long. Germline assignment: CDR1 SGHDN and CDR2 FVKESK. CDR3 in DNA: TGTGCCAGCAGCCAAGATCGGGTCAGGGGGCTATCAACTAATGAAAAACTGTTTTTT. It translates to CASSQDRVRGLSTNEKLFF.

The J gene is TRBJ2-1, the V gene TRBV2; the D gene is possibly TRBD2 (5 bases). This CDR3 is built from 13 residues. Trimming stripped 6 bases from V and 7 bases from J, with 13 bases between. Germline CDR1 SNHLY, CDR2 FYNNEI. In DNA, the CDR3 is TGTGCCAGCAGCCCCCGGGGAAGGAATGAGCAGTTCTTC. Its translation: CASSPRGRNEQFF.

V usage is TRBV5-5 and J usage is TRBJ2-3; D is unclear. Per the germline V gene, CDR1 is SGHKS and CDR2 is YYEKEE (reference sequence). The CDR3 extends over 13 amino acids. In DNA form, the CDR3 reads TGTGCTTCTGGCTCCCAAAGCACAGATACGCAGTATTTT. It is translated as CASGSQSTDTQYF. Full variable domain (outside the CDR3, taken from reference TRBV5-5 and TRBJ2-3): DAGVTQSPTHLIKTRGQQVTLRCSPISGHKSVSWYQQVLGQGPQFIFQYYEKEERGRGNFPDRFSARQFPNYSSELNVNALLLGDSALYLCASGSQSTDTQYFGPGTRLTVL.

The V and J genes are TRBV4-2 and TRBJ2-3; 9 bases match TRBD2. Trimming cost V 1 base and J 2 bases; bases outside gene matches: 7. Germline assignment: CDR1 LGHNA and CDR2 YNFKEQ. The CDR3 length is 17 residues. The CDR3 is CASSQATSGVSTDTQYF. DNA for the CDR3: TGTGCCAGCAGCCAAGCGACTAGCGGAGTTTCCACAGATACGCAGTATTTT.

This clone has a single count. This sequence joins TRBV5-4 and TRBJ2-5; 10 positions agree with TRBD2. CDR1 and CDR2 (germline): SGHNT, YYREEE (reference sequence). V trimming: 4 bases; J trimming: 4 bases; junction bases outside the gene matches: 10. The CDR3 sequence is 16 residues long. Here the CDR3 DNA reads TGTGCCAGCAGCCTTAGCGGGGGGAGGGTCGCAGAGACCCAGTACTTC. It specifies CASSLSGGRVAETQYF.

There are a few counts of this clone. The J gene is TRBJ2-2, the V gene TRBV5-1; 8 bases fit TRBD1. CDR1 is SGHRS and CDR2 is YFSETQ in the germline V gene. The CDR3 extends over 17 amino acids. V was clipped by 1 base and J by 0 bases; unmatched bases: 5. The CDR3 loop is CASSLLSGGPNTGELFF. The CDR3, as DNA: TGCGCCAGCAGCTTGTTATCAGGGGGCCCGAACACCGGGGAGCTGTTTTTT.

This clone has only one observation. This rearrangement joins TRBV11-2 to TRBJ2-3; 15 bases align to TRBD2. The CDR3 is made up of 19 amino acids. After removal of 4 bases from V and 0 bases from J, the junction contained 8 bases not matched to a gene. The germline V gene has CDR1 SGHAT and CDR2 FQNNGV. The CDR3 region has the DNA TGTGCCAGCAGCTACCTCGGGACTAGCGGGGGGCCTAGCACAGATACGCAGTATTTT. Translation gives CASSYLGTSGGPSTDTQYF. Full variable domain (remainder filled in from reference TRBV11-2 and TRBJ2-3): EAGVAQSPRYKIIEKRQSVAFWCNPISGHATLYWYQQILGQGPKLLIQFQNNGVVDDSQLPKDRFSAERLKGVDSTLKIQPAKLEDSAVYLCASSYLGTSGGPSTDTQYFGPGTRLTVL.

J is TRBJ2-1 and V is TRBV4-2; the D gene is possibly TRBD2 (6 bases). V gave up 0 bases and J gave up 14 bases, with 17 bases separating them. The CDR3 sequence is 14 residues long. Germline V gives CDR1 LGHNA, CDR2 YNFKEQ. The CDR3 DNA reads TGTGCCAGCAGCCAAGAGGGCGGGAATGAGCGCGAGTTCTTC. It translates to CASSQEGGNEREFF.

The CDR3 is CASSSRRGTVLEQYF. In nucleotides, the CDR3 is TGTGCCAGCAGCTCGCGAAGGGGGACAGTTCTCGAGCAGTACTTC. This rearrangement joins TRBV11-1 to TRBJ2-7, with TRBD1 matching over 7 bases. The CDR3 spans 15 residues. Germline CDR1 and CDR2: SGHAT and FQDESV (reference sequence). With V trimmed by 4 bases and J by 6 bases, 12 bases remained unmatched.

This rearrangement joins TRBV5-1 to TRBJ2-3; TRBD1 agrees at 10 bases. The junction had 8 bases not matched to a gene; V was cut back by 4 bases and J by 3 bases. The CDR3 has 16 amino acids. Germline CDR1 and CDR2: SGHRS and YFSETQ. The CDR3 region has the DNA TGCGCCAGCAGCCCTAGACAGGGGGCTTCGACAGATACGCAGTATTTT. It encodes CASSPRQGASTDTQYF.

The rearrangement joins TRBV24-1 to TRBJ2-7; D unclear. CDR1 is KGHDR and CDR2 is SFDVKD in the germline V gene. Trimming pared 7 bases from V and 2 bases from J, leaving 11 bases between. There are 13 residues in the CDR3. In nucleotides, the CDR3 is TGTGCCACCAGGGCACCCGTTACCTACGAGCAGTACTTC. It yields the protein CATRAPVTYEQYF.

The sample holds one count of this clone. The rearrangement uses TRBV19 and TRBJ2-5, with a tentative D call TRBD1 (5 bases). This CDR3 has 15 residues. V was pared by 1 base and J by 2 bases, with 11 bases between. The germline V gene has CDR1 LNHDA and CDR2 SQIVND (reference sequence). The CDR3 reads CASSIVEGAQETQYF. CDR3 nucleotides: TGTGCCAGTAGTATAGTAGAAGGGGCTCAAGAGACCCAGTACTTC.

The chain links TRBV3-1 (or the pseudogene TRBV3-2) to TRBJ1-5; the D gene is possibly TRBD1 (6 bases). Trimming took off 0 bases at V and 3 bases at J, with 9 bases between the two ends. The CDR3 has 15 residues. The germline V gene has CDR1 LGHDT and CDR2 YNNKEL (reference sequence). CDR3 nucleotide sequence: TGTGCCAGCAGCCAAGATTGGGGGCCCAATCAGCCCCAGCATTTT. Protein sequence: CASSQDWGPNQPQHF.

The chain joins TRBV5-4 to TRBJ2-5, with 10 nucleotides matching TRBD2. In germline, CDR1 is SGHNT, CDR2 YYREEE (reference sequence). The CDR3 runs 16 residues. J gave up 0 bases and V 0 bases, and 2 bases lay outside the gene matches. CDR3 DNA: TGTGCCAGCAGCTTGGTTACTAGCGGGAACCAAGAGACCCAGTACTTC. It encodes CASSLVTSGNQETQYF.

This chain uses TRBV18 with TRBJ2-5; 7 positions match TRBD1. The CDR3 consists of 15 residues. With V trimmed by 6 bases and J by 3 bases, 10 bases remained unmatched. Germline-derived CDR1 and CDR2 are KGHSH and LQKENI. The CDR3: CASSHGTERKETQYF. The CDR3 region has the DNA TGTGCCAGCTCCCATGGGACAGAAAGGAAAGAGACCCAGTACTTC.

The CDR3 region is CASSETGSNSPLHF. The CDR3 bases are TGCGCCAGCAGTGAAACAGGGTCTAATTCACCCCTCCACTTT. This chain links TRBV10-2 with TRBJ1-6; possibly TRBD1 for D (6 bases). CDR1 is WSHSY and CDR2 is SAAADI in the germline V gene. The CDR3 is 14 amino acids. With 3 bases removed from V and 6 bases from J, the gap between germline ends came to 9 bases.

In its sample, this clone was seen once. The chain joins TRBV5-6 to TRBJ2-5; D might be TRBD2 (5 bases). This CDR3 spans 14 amino acids. The germline CDR1 and CDR2 sequences are SGHDT and YYEEEE. Trimming pared 6 bases from V and 7 bases from J, leaving 19 bases between. The CDR3: CASNERPLRGTQYF. The CDR3, as DNA: TGTGCCAGCAATGAGCGGCCTCTCCGGGGGACCCAGTACTTC.

This clone occurred a few times. The gene calls are TRBV6-1 and TRBJ1-5; 7 bases fit TRBD1. Losses at the gene ends were 6 bases for V and 7 bases for J; bases not matched to a gene: 12. The germline V gene encodes CDR1 MNHNS and CDR2 SASEGT. This CDR3 contains 15 residues. As DNA, the CDR3 is TGTGCCAGCAGCTCGCGACAGGGCGGTCGACAGCCCCAGCATTTT. Translating gives CASSSRQGGRQPQHF.

This chain links TRBV5-1 with TRBJ2-3; 12 bases align to TRBD2. CDR1 is SGHRS, CDR2 YFSETQ, per germline. The CDR3 totals 19 residues. V was pared by 0 bases and J by 9 bases, with 17 bases of the junction left unmatched. DNA for the CDR3: TGCGCCAGCAGCTTGGGATGGCCTGGGGCTAGCGGGGGGGCCTCGACGCAGTATTTT. Translating it yields CASSLGWPGASGGASTQYF.

This clone was detected only a few times. The chain combines TRBV2 with TRBJ1-5, with D unclear. There are 13 residues in the CDR3. Germline V gene lookup returns CDR1 SNHLY and CDR2 FYNNEI. The V gene lost 6 bases and the J gene lost 4 bases, with 10 bases spanning the gap. In DNA form, the CDR3 reads TGTGCCAGCAGGCGGAGTTTTAATCAGCCCCAGCATTTT. Translation gives CASRRSFNQPQHF.

This chain links TRBV6-6 with TRBJ2-5; the match to TRBD2 covers 10 bases. Germline CDR1 MNHNY, CDR2 SVGAGI (reference sequence). The CDR3 consists of 14 residues. V was clipped by 5 bases and J by 4 bases; unmatched bases: 4. The CDR3 reads CASSPPSGRETQYF. CDR3 DNA sequence: TGTGCCAGCAGTCCCCCTAGCGGGAGAGAGACCCAGTACTTC.

The CDR3 is CASSQGQGRRGTEAFF. Written as DNA, the CDR3 is TGTGCCAGCAGCCAAGGACAGGGGCGCAGGGGGACTGAAGCTTTCTTT. The chain combines TRBV4-2 with TRBJ1-1; 8 bases agree with TRBD1. V was clipped by 1 base and J by 5 bases; unmatched bases: 9. The germline gives CDR1 LGHNA, CDR2 YNFKEQ. The CDR3 is 16 residues long.

The chain carries TRBV19 and TRBJ2-2, with 9 bases lining up with TRBD2. V shed 0 bases, J shed 4 bases, and the junction held 3 bases outside the gene matches. The CDR3 totals 16 residues. Germline V gene sequence: CDR1 LNHDA, CDR2 SQIVND (reference sequence). DNA of the CDR3: TGTGCCAGTAGTATAGAGCCTAGCGGGGTCACCGGGGAGCTGTTTTTT. Translation: CASSIEPSGVTGELFF.

The CDR3 region is CASDSGSTDTQYF. The CDR3 bases are TGTGCCAGCGATAGCGGAAGCACAGATACGCAGTATTTT. The chain joins TRBV28 to TRBJ2-3; a possible D gene is TRBD2 (6 bases). CDR3 length equals 13 residues. The V end lost 8 bases, the J end lost 0 bases, and 9 bases lay between the germline ends. Germline CDR1 reads MDHEN; CDR2 reads SYDVKM.

The chain has TRBV7-2 and TRBJ2-2; 15 nucleotides match TRBD2. J was trimmed by 5 bases and V by 10 bases; bases with no gene match: 11. This CDR3 comprises 17 residues. Germline assignment: CDR1 SGHTA and CDR2 FQGNSA. CDR3 amino acids: CATAGPGLAGGTGELFF. CDR3 sequence (DNA): TGTGCCACCGCTGGGCCGGGACTAGCGGGAGGAACCGGGGAGCTGTTTTTT.

The chain joins TRBV27 to TRBJ2-7; a possible D gene is TRBD2 (7 bases). The V end lost 0 bases, the J end lost 3 bases, and 15 bases lay between the germline ends. CDR3 length: 16 residues. Germline V gene sequence: CDR1 MNHEY, CDR2 SMNVEV (reference sequence). This chain's CDR3 is CASSLSGGGAIYEQYF. CDR3 in DNA: TGTGCCAGCAGTTTATCGGGAGGGGGGGCAATCTACGAGCAGTACTTC.

The chain is built from TRBV2 and TRBJ2-1; the D gene is possibly TRBD1 (6 bases). The V end lost 4 bases, the J end lost 9 bases, and 13 bases lay between the germline ends. Germline-derived CDR1 and CDR2 are SNHLY and FYNNEI. The CDR3 length is 13 residues. The CDR3 sequence is CASSVARGGEQFF. As DNA, the CDR3 is TGTGCCAGCAGTGTCGCCAGGGGTGGTGAGCAGTTCTTC. Using reference TRBV2 and TRBJ2-1 for the parts outside the CDR3, the full variable domain is EPEVTQTPSHQVTQMGQEVILRCVPISNHLYFYWYRQILGQKVEFLVSFYNNEISEKSEIFDDQFSVERPDGSNFTLKIRSTKLEDSAMYFCASSVARGGEQFFGPGTRLTVL.